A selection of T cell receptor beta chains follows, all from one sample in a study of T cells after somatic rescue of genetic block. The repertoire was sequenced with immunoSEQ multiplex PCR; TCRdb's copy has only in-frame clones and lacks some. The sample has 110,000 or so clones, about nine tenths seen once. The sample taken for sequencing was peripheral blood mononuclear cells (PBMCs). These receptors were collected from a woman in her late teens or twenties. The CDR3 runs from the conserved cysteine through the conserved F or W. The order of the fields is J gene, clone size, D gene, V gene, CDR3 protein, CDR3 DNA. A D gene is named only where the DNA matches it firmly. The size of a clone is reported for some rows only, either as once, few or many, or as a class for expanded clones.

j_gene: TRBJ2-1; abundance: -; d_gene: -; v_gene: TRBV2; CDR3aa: CASSEGLVGRNEQFF; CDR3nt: TGTGCCAGCAGTGAAGGGCTAGTCGGGCGGAATGAGCAGTTCTTC
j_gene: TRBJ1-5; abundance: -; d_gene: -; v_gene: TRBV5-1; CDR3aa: CASSLAGSSNQPQHF; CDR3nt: TGCGCCAGCAGCTTGGCCGGGTCTAGCAATCAGCCCCAGCATTTT
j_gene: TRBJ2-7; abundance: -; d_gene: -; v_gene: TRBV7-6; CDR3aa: CASSLADTAYEQYF; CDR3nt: TGTGCCAGCAGCTTAGCGGACACCGCCTACGAGCAGTACTTC
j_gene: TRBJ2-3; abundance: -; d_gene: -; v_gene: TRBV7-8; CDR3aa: CASSLRSGPSTDTQYF; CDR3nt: TGTGCCAGCAGCTTAAGAAGCGGTCCTAGCACAGATACGCAGTATTTT
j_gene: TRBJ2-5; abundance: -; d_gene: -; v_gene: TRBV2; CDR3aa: CASSLLRQVTKETQYF; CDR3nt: TGTGCCAGCAGCCTTCTCCGACAGGTAACGAAGGAGACCCAGTACTTC
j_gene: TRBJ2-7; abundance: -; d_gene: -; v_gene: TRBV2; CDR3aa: CASSEHSLSSYEQYF; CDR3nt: TGTGCCAGCAGTGAACATAGCCTAAGCTCCTACGAGCAGTACTTC
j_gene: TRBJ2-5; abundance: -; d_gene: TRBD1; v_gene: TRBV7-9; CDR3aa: CASSYRQGPQETQYF; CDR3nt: TGTGCCAGCAGTTACCGACAGGGCCCCCAAGAGACCCAGTACTTC
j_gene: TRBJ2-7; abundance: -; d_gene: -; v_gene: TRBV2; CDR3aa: CASSEGVLSYEQYF; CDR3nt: TGTGCCAGCAGTGAAGGAGTTCTCTCCTACGAGCAGTACTTC
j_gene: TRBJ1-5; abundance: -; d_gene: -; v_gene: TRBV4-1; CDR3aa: CASSQDIASNQPQHF; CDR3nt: TGCGCCAGCAGCCAAGATATCGCTAGCAATCAGCCCCAGCATTTT
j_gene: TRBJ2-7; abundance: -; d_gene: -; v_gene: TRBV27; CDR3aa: CASSPPWTDEQYF; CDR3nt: TGTGCCAGCAGTCCCCCCTGGACAGACGAGCAGTACTTC
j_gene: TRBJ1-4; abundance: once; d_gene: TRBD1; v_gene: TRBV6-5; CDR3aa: CASSVGTGFNEKLFF; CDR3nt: TGTGCCAGCAGTGTAGGGACAGGGTTTAATGAAAAACTGTTTTTT